The 25 T cell receptor beta chains below were found in one sample sequenced in a study of blood T cell repertoires in COVID-19. Only in-frame clones appear in the TCRdb table, and some are missing; sequencing was by immunoSEQ multiplex PCR. The sample yields fewer than 250,000 clones, roughly 90% seen once. Sequencing used peripheral blood. The origin of the receptors is a woman aged 60-70 years with acute or convalescent COVID-19.

The genes are TRBV12-3 or TRBV12-4 and TRBJ2-7; maybe TRBD2 (5 bases). The CDR3 covers 13 residues. V was pared by 3 bases and J by 1 base, with 7 bases between. CDR3 coding DNA: TGTGCCAGCAGTTTGCGAGGGTCCTACGAGCAGTACTTC. This translates into CASSLRGSYEQYF.

The chain employs TRBV6-5 and TRBJ2-5, with D possibly matching TRBD2 (7 bases). The V end lost 2 bases, the J end lost 0 bases, and 13 bases lay between the germline ends. Germline-derived CDR1 and CDR2 are MNHEY and SVGAGI. This CDR3 comprises 16 residues. CDR3 loop: CASSYRRGANQETQYF. The CDR3 nucleotides are TGTGCCAGCAGTTACCGACGGGGGGCCAACCAAGAGACCCAGTACTTC.

This sequence joins TRBV27 and TRBJ2-7; D not certain. V lost 6 bases and J 2 bases, leaving 17 bases between the germline ends. Germline values: CDR1 MNHEY, CDR2 SMNVEV (reference sequence). This CDR3 region has 15 residues. Written as DNA, the CDR3 is TGTGCCAGCAGATTCTTTCAGACGGGTCCCTACGAGCAGTACTTC. Translation: CASRFFQTGPYEQYF.

The chain recombines TRBV6-5 with TRBJ1-1; D is undetermined. Germline CDR1 and CDR2: MNHEY and SVGAGI. The CDR3 is 13 residues long. V lost 3 bases to trimming and J lost 2 bases, with 7 bases between them. Here the CDR3 DNA reads TGTGCCAGCAGTTATCGACAAAACACTGAAGCTTTCTTT. This gives the protein CASSYRQNTEAFF.

The chain recombines TRBV3-1 (or the pseudogene TRBV3-2) with TRBJ1-3, with D uncertain. The CDR3 spans 12 residues. Trimming took off 1 base at V and 8 bases at J, with 6 bases between the two ends. Per germline, CDR1 LGHDT and CDR2 YNNKEL (reference sequence). The CDR3 coding sequence is TGTGCCAGCAGCCAAGTGTCAGACACCATATATTTT. Its translation: CASSQVSDTIYF.

The chain recombines TRBV5-4 with TRBJ2-7, with 9 bases identical to TRBD1. The germline gives CDR1 SGHNT, CDR2 YYREEE (reference sequence). The CDR3 consists of 16 residues. J gave up 5 bases and V 4 bases, and 13 bases lay outside the gene matches. CDR3 region: CASSDRGQGIVNEQYF. CDR3 nucleotides: TGTGCCAGCAGCGATCGGGGACAGGGTATCGTCAACGAGCAGTACTTC.

This chain joins TRBV18 and TRBJ2-3; the D gene is possibly TRBD1 (5 bases). The CDR3 extends over 16 amino acids. CDR1 KGHSH and CDR2 LQKENI come from the germline V gene. V lost 6 bases and J lost 1, with 17 bases in between. CDR3 sequence reads: CASSPQGLGGTDTQYF. For the CDR3, the DNA is TGTGCCAGCTCCCCGCAGGGTCTAGGGGGCACAGATACGCAGTATTTT.

The chain links TRBV5-6 to TRBJ2-2, with a weak D call TRBD1 (5 bases). This CDR3 spans 16 amino acids. Per the germline V gene, CDR1 is SGHDT and CDR2 is YYEEEE. Trimming shortened V by 4 bases and J by 4 bases, and 17 bases separated the two germline ends. The CDR3 is CASSVILSRATGELFF. CDR3 DNA sequence: TGTGCCAGCAGCGTAATTTTATCCAGGGCCACCGGGGAGCTGTTTTTT.

The chain links TRBV4-1 to TRBJ2-1; TRBD2 aligns across 9 bases. The CDR3 consists of 15 residues. Germline-derived CDR1 and CDR2 are MGHRA and YSYEKL. After removal of 4 bases from V and 5 bases from J, the junction contained 6 bases not matched to a gene. The CDR3 DNA sequence: TGCGCCAGCAGCCTTCTAGGACTAGCGAACAATGAGCAGTTCTTC. It specifies CASSLLGLANNEQFF.

The chain joins TRBV27 to TRBJ2-3, with TRBD1 as a possible D gene (6 bases). V dropped 0 bases and J dropped 5 bases, with 15 bases sitting between them. This CDR3 has 16 residues. The V gene's germline CDR1 is MNHEY and CDR2 SMNVEV (reference sequence). The CDR3 bases are TGTGCCAGCAGTTTATCGACGAATACAGGGAAAGATACGCAGTATTTT. It codes for CASSLSTNTGKDTQYF.

This clone was observed a single time. The V and J genes are TRBV5-4 and TRBJ2-1, with 12 bases fitting TRBD2. Trimming took 2 bases from V and 6 from J; bases not matched to a gene: 3. The CDR3 consists of 15 residues. Germline CDR1 is SGHNT and CDR2 is YYREEE (reference sequence). CDR3 in amino acids: CASSFKTSGSNEQFF. The CDR3 nucleotides read TGTGCCAGCAGCTTTAAGACTAGCGGGAGCAATGAGCAGTTCTTC. Using reference TRBV5-4 and TRBJ2-1 for the parts outside the CDR3, the full variable domain is ETGVTQSPTHLIKTRGQQVTLRCSSQSGHNTVSWYQQALGQGPQFIFQYYREEENGRGNFPPRFSGLQFPNYSSELNVNALELDDSALYLCASSFKTSGSNEQFFGPGTRLTVL.

V gene TRBV6-5 combines with J gene TRBJ2-5, with 8 bases that match TRBD2. V shed 4 bases and J 5 bases; nucleotides not matched to a gene: 9. The germline V gene has CDR1 MNHEY and CDR2 SVGAGI. This CDR3 is 15 amino acids long. CDR3: CASSFSGTSRETQYF. The CDR3 DNA follows: TGTGCCAGCAGTTTCTCCGGGACTAGTAGGGAGACCCAGTACTTC.

This clone was picked up a small number of times. The gene calls are TRBV4-1 and TRBJ2-7, with a possible D match to TRBD2 (6 bases). Germline CDR1 reads MGHRA; CDR2 reads YSYEKL. The V and J ends lost 4 bases and 4 bases respectively, with 14 bases between them. The CDR3 has 14 amino acids. CDR3 loop: CASSPGLLGYEQYF. The DNA for the CDR3 is TGCGCCAGCAGCCCGGGACTGCTTGGGTACGAGCAGTACTTC.

The chain uses TRBV4-2 and TRBJ1-1; 7 nucleotides match TRBD1. Germline V gives CDR1 LGHNA, CDR2 YNFKEQ. V dropped 3 bases and J dropped 2; count of bases not matched to a gene: 6. The CDR3 totals 15 residues. In nucleotides, the CDR3 is TGTGCCAGCAGCCACGATACAGGGGTTAACACTGAAGCTTTCTTT. Translated: CASSHDTGVNTEAFF.

This clone was seen a handful of times. The chain joins TRBV7-9 to TRBJ2-4; D is uncertain. The V and J ends lost 10 bases and 0 bases respectively, with 16 bases between them. There are 15 residues in the CDR3. Germline V lookup: CDR1 SEHNR, CDR2 FQNEAQ (reference sequence). Here the CDR3 DNA reads TGTGCCATCGAAAGGAGAGCGTTAGCCAAAAACATTCAGTACTTC. Translated, it gives CAIERRALAKNIQYF.

V and J are TRBV6-5 and TRBJ2-3; 10 bases line up with TRBD1. Germline V gives CDR1 MNHEY, CDR2 SVGAGI. This CDR3 is built from 14 residues. V shed 5 bases, J shed 4 bases, and the junction held 3 bases outside the gene matches. DNA for the CDR3: TGTGCCAGCAGTAGGGACAGGGGTCCAGATACGCAGTATTTT. Amino acids: CASSRDRGPDTQYF.

This chain joins TRBV28 and TRBJ2-2; tentatively, D is TRBD1 (6 bases). This CDR3 contains 15 residues. Per the germline V gene, CDR1 is MDHEN and CDR2 is SYDVKM. Trimming left V 3 bases short and J 3 bases short, with 11 bases between. CDR3 in amino acids: CASSFWGRDTGELFF. The CDR3 DNA is TGTGCCAGCAGTTTCTGGGGGCGAGACACCGGGGAGCTGTTTTTT.

This clone appeared a few times. The gene calls are TRBV18 and TRBJ2-7; a possible D gene is TRBD2 (5 bases). The germline CDR1 and CDR2 sequences are KGHSH and LQKENI. The V gene lost 0 bases and the J gene lost 7 bases, with 10 bases spanning the gap. The CDR3 consists of 13 residues. This CDR3 reads CASSPPTTGEQYF. The CDR3, as DNA: TGTGCCAGCTCACCACCGACCACGGGGGAGCAGTACTTC.

This chain connects TRBV5-4 to TRBJ2-3; no clear D. V lost 1 base and J 2 bases, leaving 5 bases between the germline ends. The CDR3 is 13 residues long. The germline V gene encodes CDR1 SGHNT and CDR2 YYREEE (reference sequence). In DNA, the CDR3 is TGTGCCAGCAGCTTGTATAACACAGATACGCAGTATTTT. Translated: CASSLYNTDTQYF.

V gene TRBV6-5 combines with J gene TRBJ1-3; 8 nucleotides match TRBD1. The CDR3 is 16 residues long. Germline V gene lookup returns CDR1 MNHEY and CDR2 SVGAGI. V shed 2 bases and J 9 bases; nucleotides not matched to a gene: 12. CDR3 coding DNA: TGTGCCAGCAGTTACGACGGCAGGGGGCTCCCGGGCACCATATATTTT. This codes for CASSYDGRGLPGTIYF.

The chain has TRBV7-9 and TRBJ1-4, with 9 bases matching TRBD1. CDR1 and CDR2 from the germline V gene are SEHNR and FQNEAQ (reference sequence). V gave up 2 bases and J gave up 3 bases; unmatched junction bases: 7. CDR3 length: 17 amino acids. CDR3 amino acids: CASSLSTGGSANEKLFF. The DNA of the CDR3 is TGTGCCAGCAGCTTAAGTACAGGGGGCTCGGCTAATGAAAAACTGTTTTTT.

V gene TRBV12-2 combines with J gene TRBJ1-3; the D call TRBD1 from the table was never checked on the DNA. TRBV12-2 is a pseudogene locus. The CDR3 has 16 residues. CDR3 protein: CASRLATGGGGNTIYF. The CDR3 nucleotides are TGTGCAAGTCGCTTAGCGACAGGGGGCGGTGGAAACACCATATATTTT.

V and J are TRBV7-2 and TRBJ1-2; D possibly corresponds to TRBD1 (5 bases). CDR1 is SGHTA and CDR2 is FQGNSA in the germline V gene. The CDR3 contains 17 residues. V was trimmed by 5 bases and J by 3 bases, leaving 22 bases between them. CDR3 DNA sequence: TGTGCCAGCAGCCCCGAACAGGTTTCTGTTTCGGACTATGGCTACACCTTC. Protein: CASSPEQVSVSDYGYTF.

V is TRBV4-1 and J is TRBJ2-1; the D gene is possibly TRBD2 (7 bases). CDR1 and CDR2 (germline): MGHRA, YSYEKL. Trimming stripped 4 bases from V and 0 bases from J, with 16 bases between. The CDR3 covers 17 residues. This CDR3 is CASSLHGGANSYNEQFF. The CDR3 DNA sequence: TGCGCCAGCAGCCTCCATGGGGGGGCGAACTCCTACAATGAGCAGTTCTTC.

The chain employs TRBV29-1 and TRBJ1-6, with a weak D call TRBD1 (5 bases). Germline CDR1 reads SQVTM; CDR2 reads ANQGSEA. The CDR3 consists of 13 residues. V was clipped by 5 bases and J by 2 bases, with 7 bases between them. The CDR3 nucleotides read TGCAGCGTTAGGACAACCTATAATTCACCCCTCCACTTT. Translating gives CSVRTTYNSPLHF.